What follows is one T cell receptor beta chain and its context. Its antigen is still unknown. This sample is drawn from a study of monozygotic twins with inflammatory bowel disease (dated by TCRdb to 2018 to 2020). The study in broad terms: In total, 28 monozygotic twin pairs made up the full study: 19 Danish pairs, all IBD-discordant, plus nine German pairs, of which four were IBD-concordant and five were IBD-discordant. The search for disease-associated traits relied mainly on comparing IBD patients with their genetically identical healthy co-twins within discordant pairs. Each individual had, on average, about 151 000 unique TCRalpha sequences and 181 000 unique TCRbeta sequences available for analysis.

From each donor, an approximately 2.5 ml peripheral blood sample was collected into PAXgene tubes and stored at -80 degrees C. Without any T cell sorting, total RNA was extracted from whole blood using the PAXgene blood miRNA kit on an automated QIAcube. Peripheral blood from monozygotic twin pairs concordant or discordant for inflammatory bowel disease was subjected to deep TCRalpha and TCRbeta repertoire profiling with unique molecular barcoding. Smoking habits were recorded for all twin pairs, and individuals were classified as current, former or never smokers. General study outcomes and caveats: Measured by the inverse Simpson index, TCRbeta repertoire diversity was lower in IBD patients than in their healthy co-twins. No difference in repertoire similarity was observed between concordant and discordant twins, possibly owing to limited statistical power. IBD patients shared fewer clonotypes with other individuals than healthy twins did, most markedly in patients showing signs of disease activity. Differing immunosuppressive treatments among patients may have added background noise and inter-individual variability to the repertoires. Distinction between different T cell subtypes could not be achieved in the analysis. The results gave no support for a single strong signal or clonotype linked to IBD.

Libraries were prepared through 5' RACE. For each TCR library, approximately 3.5 ug of total RNA was used. cDNA was synthesized with SMARTScribe reverse transcriptase in eight separate reactions per sample. During cDNA synthesis, template switching introduced unique molecular identifiers that contained a 6-nucleotide sample barcode. TCRalpha and TCRbeta cDNA was amplified in two nested PCRs of approximately 16 and 10 cycles, and bead purification was carried out after each PCR. Before amplification, the cDNA was treated with uracil DNA-glycosylase and purified using the QIAquick PCR purification kit. The second PCR added Illumina TruSeq-compatible adapters along with sample-specific barcodes. TapeStation and Qubit were used to check library quality and concentration, and 5 ng of each library was pooled. The pooled libraries were sequenced with 2 x 100 bp reads and custom sequencing primers on an Illumina HiSeq2500 single-index Rapid Run. As for how the authors treated the data: UMI-based consensus assembly with MiGEC version 1.2.6 was used to correct PCR and sequencing errors. MiXCR version 2.1.1 was used to carry out V(D)J alignment, clonotype assembly and CDR3 extraction. Normalisation of gene usage, clonotype sharing and MAIT/NKT TCR abundance was achieved by analysing the top 1000, 10 000 and 20 000 clonotypes per sample. Diversity was computed as the inverse Simpson index with the vegan R package after downsampling to 27 000 UMIs. Paired Mann-Whitney U tests were applied to discordant twin pairs, and Benjamini-Hochberg correction was used for multiple testing. One entry per CDR3 protein sequence results from the TCRdb reprocessing of the reads, with DNA left out. V and J calls and clone size were set by TCRdb, not the authors. The sample table holds about 110,000 distinct CDR3 sequences. Under 15% of the sample is taken by the ten largest.

CDR1 and CDR2 are drawn from the germline V gene: SGHRS, YFSETQ. From the cysteine through the phenylalanine, the CDR3 covers 16 amino acids. Only the protein is on record. The TCR comes from a human donor with ulcerative colitis or Crohn's disease, or a healthy co-twin of an affected twin (not recorded which). This chain is built from TRBV5-1 and TRBJ2-3; TCRdb lists TRBD2, though no DNA is available to test this call. Specimen: blood. Here the CDR3 is given as CASSPAGTSSADTQYF.